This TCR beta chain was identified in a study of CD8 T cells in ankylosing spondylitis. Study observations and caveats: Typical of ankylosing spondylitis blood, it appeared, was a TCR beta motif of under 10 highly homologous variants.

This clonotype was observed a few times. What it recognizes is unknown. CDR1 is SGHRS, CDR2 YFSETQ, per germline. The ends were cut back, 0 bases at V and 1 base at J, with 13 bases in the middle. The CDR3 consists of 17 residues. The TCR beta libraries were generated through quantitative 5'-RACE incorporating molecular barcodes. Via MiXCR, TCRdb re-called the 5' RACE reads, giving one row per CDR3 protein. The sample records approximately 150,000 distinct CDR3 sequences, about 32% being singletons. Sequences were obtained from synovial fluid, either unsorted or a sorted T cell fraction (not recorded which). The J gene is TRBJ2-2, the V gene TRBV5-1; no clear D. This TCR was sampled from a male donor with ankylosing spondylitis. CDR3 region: CASSLGEPSLNTGELFF. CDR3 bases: TGCGCCAGCAGCTTGGGGGAACCTAGTCTGAACACCGGGGAGCTGTTTTTT.